What follows are 15 T cell receptor beta chains derived from one specimen sequenced in a study of patients and donors after allogeneic stem cell transplantation. TCRdb called the RT-PCR reads again in MiXCR, with one record for every CDR3 protein. Of about 960,000 distinct CDR3 sequences listed, about a sixth are singletons. Material for sequencing was blood, either unsorted or a sorted T cell fraction (not recorded which). All receptors derive from a human donor who was either an allogeneic HSCT recipient or a stem cell or donor lymphocyte infusion donor (not recorded which). It is not recorded whose cells these are; they may come from a transplant donor.

This clonotype has more than one count but fewer than ten. The chain is built from TRBV15 and TRBJ2-7; no reliable D call. In germline, CDR1 is LNHNV, CDR2 YYDKDF (reference sequence). V was cut by 2 bases and J by 5 bases, with 13 bases left in between. There are 14 residues in the CDR3. CDR3 sequence: CATSRKAGDDEQYF. Here the CDR3 DNA reads TGTGCCACCAGCAGAAAGGCTGGCGATGACGAGCAGTACTTC.

The rearrangement links TRBV3-1 to TRBJ1-5; D is perhaps TRBD1 (5 bases). The germline V gene has CDR1 LGHDT and CDR2 YNNKEL (reference sequence). The CDR3 is 13 residues long. V was shortened by 4 bases and J by 5 bases, with 9 bases between the two germline ends. The CDR3 spells CASSPGLHQPQHF. CDR3 DNA sequence: TGTGCCAGCAGCCCGGGACTCCATCAGCCCCAGCATTTT.

This clonotype was observed a few times. The V call is TRBV27, the J call TRBJ1-5; TRBD1 matches at 10 bases. Losses at the gene ends were 7 bases for V and 2 bases for J; bases not matched to a gene: 11. This CDR3 spans 17 amino acids. CDR1 MNHEY and CDR2 SMNVEV come from the germline V gene (reference sequence). CDR3 residues: CASNRIGTGVGNQPQHF. CDR3 DNA: TGTGCCAGCAATCGGATTGGGACAGGGGTTGGCAATCAGCCCCAGCATTTT.

Written as DNA, the CDR3 is TGTGCCAGCCATTCACGGAACACCGGGGAGCTGTTTTTT. This sequence encodes CASHSRNTGELFF. The chain employs TRBV6-2 or TRBV6-3 and TRBJ2-2; no clear D. V lost 8 bases, J lost 1 base, and 8 bases lay in between. The CDR3 consists of 13 residues. Germline CDR1 reads MNHEY; CDR2 reads SVGEGT.

This clonotype came up a few times. The chain links TRBV25-1 to TRBJ2-2, with D possibly matching TRBD1 (6 bases). Germline V gene sequence: CDR1 MGHDK, CDR2 SYGVNS. CDR3 length equals 14 residues. Between the trimmed V and J ends, which lost 5 bases and 6 bases, there was a span of 13 bases. The CDR3 spells CASSPGTPSGELFF. CDR3 coding DNA: TGTGCCAGCAGTCCCGGGACACCTTCCGGGGAGCTGTTTTTT.

The sample holds a few counts of this clonotype. The chain joins TRBV10-3 to TRBJ2-7, with 8 bases matching TRBD1. CDR3 size: 13 residues. The germline gives CDR1 ENHRY, CDR2 SYGVKD. V shed 8 bases, J shed 1 base, and the junction held 4 bases outside the gene matches. The CDR3 DNA is TGTGCCATCGGACAGGGCGATTCCTACGAGCAGTACTTC. As protein: CAIGQGDSYEQYF.

The chain has TRBV7-8 and TRBJ1-5; D is ambiguous. The CDR3 runs 17 residues. Germline-derived CDR1 and CDR2 are SGHVS and FQNEAQ. Trimming removed 1 base from V and 3 bases from J, with 16 bases in between. Here the CDR3 DNA reads TGTGCCAGCAGCTTAGGAGTGGACCGTCCCGCCAATCAGCCCCAGCATTTT. Residues: CASSLGVDRPANQPQHF. Full variable domain (remainder filled in from reference TRBV7-8 and TRBJ1-5): GAGVSQSPRYKVAKRGQDVALRCDPISGHVSLFWYQQALGQGPEFLTYFQNEAQLDKSGLPSDRFFAERPEGSVSTLKIQRTQQEDSAVYLCASSLGVDRPANQPQHFGDGTRLSIL.

On this clonotype itself: A much larger clone lies one base from this, so it may be a read error. V is TRBV4-2 and J is TRBJ2-1; D not certain. CDR3 length equals 12 residues. Germline CDR1 LGHNA, CDR2 YNFKEQ. The CDR3 sequence: CDSSLSDNEQFF. CDR3 sequence (DNA): TGTGACAGCAGCCTTAGTGACAATGAGCAGTTCTTC.

The rearrangement links TRBV2 to TRBJ2-5; D tentatively reads TRBD1 or TRBD2 (6 bases each). CDR3 length equals 17 residues. V gave up 2 bases and J gave up 1 base, with 17 bases separating them. Germline values: CDR1 SNHLY, CDR2 FYNNEI. CDR3 in amino acids: CASSESKEGVPQETQYF. DNA for the CDR3: TGTGCCAGCAGTGAAAGCAAGGAGGGGGTACCCCAAGAGACCCAGTACTTC.

The sample holds many counts of this clonotype. The rearrangement joins TRBV11-2 to TRBJ1-1; D uncertain. CDR3 length: 17 amino acids. Germline loops: CDR1 SGHAT, CDR2 FQNNGV. The V end lost 7 bases, the J end lost 1 base, and 22 bases lay between the germline ends. CDR3 region: CASTPGLGFPKNTEAFF. DNA of the CDR3: TGTGCCAGCACTCCCGGATTGGGGTTCCCTAAGAACACTGAAGCTTTCTTT.

This clonotype was recorded once. The rearrangement links TRBV19 to TRBJ2-5; 7 nucleotides match TRBD2. Germline CDR1 reads LNHDA; CDR2 reads SQIVND (reference sequence). Trimming removed 5 bases from V and 5 bases from J; junction bases left unmatched: 2. CDR3 length: 12 residues. CDR3 nucleotides: TGTGCCAGTAGTGGTAGCGGGGAGACCCAGTACTTC. Its translation: CASSGSGETQYF.

J is TRBJ2-3 and V is TRBV19; 8 bases are a match to TRBD1. CDR1 is LNHDA, CDR2 SQIVND, per germline (reference sequence). The J segment lost 3 bases and the V segment lost 7 bases, leaving 9 bases of the junction unmatched. This CDR3 region has 15 residues. CDR3 region: CASTAQGARTDTQYF. The CDR3 coding sequence is TGTGCCAGTACGGCCCAGGGGGCGCGGACAGATACGCAGTATTTT.

The rearrangement joins TRBV6-5 to TRBJ2-3, with 12 bases matching TRBD2. J was trimmed by 5 bases and V by 3 bases; bases with no gene match: 15. The germline V gene has CDR1 MNHEY and CDR2 SVGAGI. The CDR3 totals 19 residues. DNA of the CDR3: TGTGCCAGCAGTTATCGTCCCGTACTAGCGGGGGGCCGTGGAGATACGCAGTATTTT. Translating gives CASSYRPVLAGGRGDTQYF.

This chain uses TRBV5-1 with TRBJ2-5; a weak D match, TRBD2 (6 bases). V shed 6 bases and J shed 5 bases, with 14 bases lying between them. Germline CDR1 SGHRS, CDR2 YFSETQ. The length of the CDR3 is 13 residues. The CDR3 sequence is CASNGGRMETQYF. Here the CDR3 DNA reads TGCGCCAGCAACGGAGGGAGGATGGAGACCCAGTACTTC.

The chain employs TRBV15 and TRBJ2-2, with D perhaps matching TRBD1 (6 bases). V lost 4 bases, J lost 3 bases, and 9 bases lay in between. The CDR3 is 14 amino acids. CDR1 and CDR2 from the germline V gene are LNHNV and YYDKDF (reference sequence). The CDR3 protein is CATSKQGYTGELFF. CDR3 DNA sequence: TGTGCCACCAGCAAACAGGGATACACCGGGGAGCTGTTTTTT.